Following are 7 T cell receptor beta chains from one sample sequenced in a study of beta chain features in type 1 diabetes. Overall study findings and caveats: People with Type 1 diabetes carried modestly yet significantly shorter TCRB CDR3s in all four CD4+ subsets.

What was sequenced were expressed TCRB transcripts, since all of the isolated RNA had been reverse transcribed. The protocol was immunoSEQ multiplex PCR, while the TCRdb copy is restricted to in-frame clones and leaves out a portion. The sample consists of about 270,000 clones, 13% to 15% of them appearing once. These receptors' antigens are unknown. Input material: naive CD4+ T cells from blood. The receptors were sampled from a man in his thirties or forties with type 1 diabetes.

The chain joins TRBV15 to TRBJ2-5; 8 bases align to TRBD1. The CDR3 has 16 amino acids. Germline lookup yields CDR1 LNHNV and CDR2 YYDKDF (reference sequence). The V gene end was trimmed by 1 base and the J gene end by 3 bases; junction bases not matched to a gene: 7. This CDR3 reads CATSRGNRGTEETQYF. The CDR3 DNA is TGTGCCACCAGCAGAGGAAACAGGGGGACTGAAGAGACCCAGTACTTC.

This clone was found a few times. This chain uses TRBV18 with TRBJ1-2; 10 bases match TRBD1. The ends lost 3 bases at V and 5 bases at J; junction bases unmatched: 0. CDR1 and CDR2 from the germline V gene are KGHSH and LQKENI. The CDR3 covers 13 residues. As DNA, the CDR3 is TGTGCCAGCTCACCGGGACAGGGGTATGGCTACACCTTC. It translates to CASSPGQGYGYTF.

The chain joins TRBV5-1 to TRBJ2-3; D is perhaps TRBD2 (5 bases). This CDR3 contains 14 residues. Deletions cut 1 base from V and 1 base from J, with 7 bases between. CDR1 is SGHRS, CDR2 YFSETQ, per germline. The chain's CDR3 is CASSLISGTDTQYF. CDR3 coding DNA: TGCGCCAGCAGCTTGATTAGCGGCACAGATACGCAGTATTTT. The full variable domain, completed using reference TRBV5-1 and TRBJ2-3, is KAGVTQTPRYLIKTRGQQVTLSCSPISGHRSVSWYQQTPGQGLQFLFEYFSETQRNKGNFPGRFSGRQFSNSRSEMNVSTLELGDSALYLCASSLISGTDTQYFGPGTRLTVL.

This clone was seen a handful of times. The chain has TRBV5-4 and TRBJ2-1; D may be TRBD2 (5 bases). The CDR3 length is 15 residues. Trimming left V 2 bases short and J 0 bases short, with 9 bases between. Germline V gene data show CDR1 as SGHNT and CDR2 as YYREEE (reference sequence). The CDR3: CASSLVGSSYNEQFF. For the CDR3, the DNA is TGTGCCAGCAGCTTAGTGGGGAGCTCCTACAATGAGCAGTTCTTC. The entire variable domain, with the rest obtained from reference TRBV5-4 and TRBJ2-1, is as follows: ETGVTQSPTHLIKTRGQQVTLRCSSQSGHNTVSWYQQALGQGPQFIFQYYREEENGRGNFPPRFSGLQFPNYSSELNVNALELDDSALYLCASSLVGSSYNEQFFGPGTRLTVL.

This chain links TRBV9 with TRBJ2-2; 12 bases agree with TRBD2. In germline, CDR1 is SGDLS, CDR2 YYNGEE. The CDR3 totals 14 residues. Trimming at V came to 5 bases and at J to 4 bases, leaving 0 bases not matched to a gene. For the CDR3, the DNA is TGTGCCAGCAGGACTAGCGGGAGCACCGGGGAGCTGTTTTTT. As protein: CASRTSGSTGELFF.

This clone was counted a few times. V is TRBV2 and J is TRBJ2-1; 7 bases match TRBD2. Trimming at V came to 6 bases and at J to 0 bases, leaving 5 bases not matched to a gene. CDR1 and CDR2 (germline): SNHLY, FYNNEI. The CDR3 has 15 amino acids. For the CDR3, the DNA is TGTGCCAGCAGGGTCAGCGGGACCTCCTACAATGAGCAGTTCTTC. This translates into CASRVSGTSYNEQFF.

This clone has a handful of counts. The chain links TRBV14 to TRBJ2-1; 7 bases agree with TRBD2. This CDR3 contains 14 residues. With 1 base clipped from V and 8 bases from J, the junction kept 5 bases outside the gene matches. CDR1 is SGHDN, CDR2 FVKESK, per germline. CDR3 residues: CASSQASGNYEQFF. In DNA, the CDR3 is TGTGCCAGCAGCCAAGCGAGCGGGAACTATGAGCAGTTCTTC.